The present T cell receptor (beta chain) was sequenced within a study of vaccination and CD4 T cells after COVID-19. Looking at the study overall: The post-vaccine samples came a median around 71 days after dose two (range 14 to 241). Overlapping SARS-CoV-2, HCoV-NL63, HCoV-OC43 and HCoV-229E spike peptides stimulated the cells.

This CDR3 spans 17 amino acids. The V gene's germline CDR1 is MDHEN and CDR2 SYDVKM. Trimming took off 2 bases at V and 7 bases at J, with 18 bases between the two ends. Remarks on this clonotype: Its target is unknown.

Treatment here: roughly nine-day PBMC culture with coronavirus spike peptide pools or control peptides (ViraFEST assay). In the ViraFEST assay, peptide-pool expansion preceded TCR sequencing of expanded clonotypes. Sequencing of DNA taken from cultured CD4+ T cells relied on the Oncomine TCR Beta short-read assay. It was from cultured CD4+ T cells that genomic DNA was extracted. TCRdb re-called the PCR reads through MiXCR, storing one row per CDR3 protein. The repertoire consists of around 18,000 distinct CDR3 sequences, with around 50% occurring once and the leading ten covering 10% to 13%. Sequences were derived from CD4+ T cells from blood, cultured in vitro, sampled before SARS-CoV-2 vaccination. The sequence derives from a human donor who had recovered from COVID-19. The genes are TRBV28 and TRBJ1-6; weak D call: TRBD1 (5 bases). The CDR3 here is CASSLGPGGGLNSPLHF. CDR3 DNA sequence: TGTGCCAGCAGTTTAGGCCCTGGGGGAGGCCTGAATTCACCCCTCCACTTT. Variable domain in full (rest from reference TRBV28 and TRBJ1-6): DVKVTQSSRYLVKRTGEKVFLECVQDMDHENMFWYRQDPGLGLRLIYFSYDVKMKEKGDIPEGYSVSREKKERFSLILESASTNQTSMYLCASSLGPGGGLNSPLHFGNGTRLTVT.